Below are 18 T cell receptor beta chains sequenced from a single sample in a study of tumor and adjacent non-tumor tissue in lung cancer. No cell sorting was done before RNA was extracted from the tissue. Distant lung tissue was collected more than 3 cm away from the tumor edge. A modified ARM-PCR protocol with three rounds of nested PCR amplified TCRbeta. TCRdb used MiXCR to reprocess the multiplex PCR reads, holding one entry per CDR3 protein. The sample yields fewer than 55,000 distinct CDR3 sequences, more than 60% seen once. Input material: distant non-tumor lung tissue. The receptors were gathered from a woman aged 40 to 50 with non-small cell lung cancer.

This clonotype came up many times. CDR3 region: CSVEGWGGTSSYNEQFF. CDR3 DNA sequence: TGCAGCGTTGAAGGATGGGGGGGGACATCTTCCTACAATGAGCAGTTCTTC. The rearrangement uses TRBV29-1 and TRBJ2-1, with D possibly matching TRBD2 (7 bases). This CDR3 comprises 17 residues. Germline-derived CDR1 and CDR2 are SQVTM and ANQGSEA. Trimming stripped 1 base from V and 1 base from J, with 17 bases between.

The CDR3 is CSVVPGSDQPQHF. CDR3 coding DNA: TGCAGCGTTGTACCTGGGTCTGATCAGCCCCAGCATTTT. The rearrangement links TRBV29-1 to TRBJ1-5; no firm D call. Germline CDR1 and CDR2: SQVTM and ANQGSEA. Trimming took off 4 bases at V and 5 bases at J, with 12 bases between the two ends. CDR3 length equals 13 residues.

This clonotype was observed a few times. A much more abundant neighbour one base away suggests this may be a read error. The rearrangement links TRBV6-6 to TRBJ1-6; D might be TRBD1 (5 bases). This CDR3 contains 12 residues. Per the germline V gene, CDR1 is MNHNY and CDR2 is SVGAGI (reference sequence). CDR3 in amino acids: CGSSQGGSPLHF. The DNA of the CDR3 is TGTGGCAGCAGTCAGGGAGGTTCACCCCTCCACTTT.

To note about this clonotype: The germline gene is not matched at one end of the junction; a read error may be the cause. The gene calls are TRBV11-2 and TRBJ2-3; maybe TRBD2 (6 bases). CDR1 is SGHAT, CDR2 FQNNGV, per germline. This CDR3 region has 15 residues. The CDR3 DNA reads TGTGTCAGCAGCTCTGAGCGGGTAGACGCAGATACGCAGTATTTT. It yields the protein CVSSSERVDADTQYF. The full variable domain, with the rest looked up from reference TRBV11-2 and TRBJ2-3, is EAGVAQSPRYKIIEKRQSVAFWCNPISGHATLYWYQQILGQGPKLLIQFQNNGVVDDSQLPKDRFSAERLKGVDSTLKIQPAKLEDSAVYLCVSSSERVDADTQYFGPGTRLTVL.

Remarks on this clonotype: At one end the junction does not follow the germline gene, possibly because of a read error. The chain is built from TRBV2 and TRBJ2-1, with unresolved D. The V gene's germline CDR1 is SNHLY and CDR2 FYNNEI. This CDR3 is 13 amino acids long. The CDR3 DNA sequence: TGTGCCAGTAGTGTTGTAGTTATCGGTGAGCAGTTCTTC. Amino acids: CASSVVVIGEQFF.

Concerning this clonotype itself: With a much larger clone just one base away, this may be a read error. The gene calls are TRBV20-1 and TRBJ2-7; D possibly uses TRBD1 or TRBD2 (7 bases each). The CDR3 is 14 amino acids. Germline lookup yields CDR1 DFQATT and CDR2 SNEGSKA (reference sequence). V lost 6 bases and J lost 6, with 21 bases in between. Here the CDR3 DNA reads TGCAGTGCCCGGGAGGACAGGAGGTTCGCCGAGCAGTACTTC. Protein: CSAREDRRFAEQYF.

The chain is built from TRBV6-2 or TRBV6-3 and TRBJ2-1; perhaps TRBD2 as D (6 bases). V gave up 8 bases and J gave up 6 bases, with 20 bases separating them. This CDR3 comprises 15 residues. CDR1 MNHEY and CDR2 SVGEGT come from the germline V gene. The CDR3 here is CASGVGDWTGNEQFF. The CDR3, as DNA: TGTGCCAGCGGTGTCGGGGACTGGACCGGCAATGAGCAGTTCTTC.

This clonotype was seen a few times. The rearrangement joins TRBV20-1 to TRBJ2-3; D perhaps matches TRBD1 (10 bases). V shed 5 bases and J shed 4 bases, with 31 bases lying between them. The CDR3 sequence is 19 residues long. Germline V lookup: CDR1 DFQATT, CDR2 SNEGSKA (reference sequence). The CDR3 reads CSAGGWDRGYSGSADTQYF. CDR3 nucleotide sequence: TGCAGTGCTGGGGGGTGGGACAGGGGATATAGCGGGAGTGCAGATACGCAGTATTTT.

With regard to this clonotype: A much bigger clone sits one base away, suggesting this may be a read error. The chain couples TRBV4-1 to TRBJ1-2; D is possibly TRBD1 (5 bases). Germline V lookup: CDR1 MGHRA, CDR2 YSYEKL. The CDR3 extends over 15 amino acids. V was clipped by 1 base and J by 12 bases, with 21 bases between them. CDR3 nucleotides: TGCGCCAGCAGCCAAGTTTCCAGGGAACGTCGAGGCCACACCTTC. Translating gives CASSQVSRERRGHTF.

A remark on this clonotype: One end of the junction does not line up with germline, which may come from a read error. The rearrangement links TRBV11-2 to TRBJ1-2, with D perhaps matching TRBD1 (6 bases). CDR3 length: 14 residues. Germline CDR1 is SGHAT and CDR2 is FQNNGV. The CDR3 region has the DNA TGTGCCAACAGCTTGCGTCAGGGGACCTATGGCTACACCTTC. It codes for CANSLRQGTYGYTF. Using reference TRBV11-2 and TRBJ1-2 for the parts outside the CDR3, the full variable domain is EAGVAQSPRYKIIEKRQSVAFWCNPISGHATLYWYQQILGQGPKLLIQFQNNGVVDDSQLPKDRFSAERLKGVDSTLKIQPAKLEDSAVYLCANSLRQGTYGYTFGSGTRLTVV.

The chain joins TRBV15 to TRBJ2-7; 10 bases map to TRBD2. The germline V gene encodes CDR1 LNHNV and CDR2 YYDKDF (reference sequence). This CDR3 is built from 15 residues. J gave up 5 bases and V 0 bases, and 4 bases lay outside the gene matches. The CDR3 sequence is CATSRDSSGSDEQYF. CDR3 sequence (DNA): TGTGCCACCAGCAGAGATTCTAGCGGGAGCGACGAGCAGTACTTC. The full variable domain, with the rest looked up from reference TRBV15 and TRBJ2-7, is DAMVIQNPRYQVTQFGKPVTLSCSQTLNHNVMYWYQQKSSQAPKLLFHYYDKDFNNEADTPDNFQSRRPNTSFCFLDIRSPGLGDTAMYLCATSRDSSGSDEQYFGPGTRLTVT.

The chain links TRBV11-2 to TRBJ1-5; TRBD1 aligns across 9 bases. In germline, CDR1 is SGHAT, CDR2 FQNNGV. The V and J ends lost 5 bases and 7 bases, in that order; junction bases with no gene match: 21. CDR3 length equals 19 residues. Here the CDR3 DNA reads TGTGCCAGCAGCCTGCGGGACAGGGACAATCTTTATATCAACCAGCCCCAGCATTTT. Translating it yields CASSLRDRDNLYINQPQHF.

This clonotype was seen a few times. The conserved phenylalanine or tryptophan is not found at the CDR3 terminus, so this likely reflects a read error. This chain joins TRBV11-2 and TRBJ2-7; D might be TRBD2 (5 bases). The CDR3 contains 13 residues. The V gene's germline CDR1 is SGHAT and CDR2 FQNNGV. V was pared by 3 bases and J by 10 bases, with 16 bases between. CDR3 nucleotides: TGTGCCAGCAGCTTCCCAGGACTCCTTAGTCAGTACCTC. Translating gives CASSFPGLLSQYL.

This clonotype was recorded many times. Germline is not matched at one junction end, which may reflect a read error. The chain is built from TRBV6-5 and TRBJ1-4; 8 bases are a match to TRBD1. CDR1 and CDR2 from the germline V gene are MNHEY and SVGAGI. The CDR3 covers 14 residues. CDR3 sequence reads: CASKKTGANGKLFF. For the CDR3, the DNA is TGTGCCAGCAAAAAGACAGGGGCTAATGGAAAACTGTTTTTT.

Worth noting for this clonotype: At one boundary the junction diverges from the germline segment, which might be a read error. The CDR3, as DNA: TGTGTCAGCGGCGGGCGGACCCGGTACTTC. Amino acid sequence: CVSGGRTRYF. This chain uses TRBV11-3 with TRBJ2-5, with a tentative D call TRBD2 (5 bases). The CDR3 spans 10 residues. Germline CDR1 and CDR2: SGHNT and YENEEA.

Points on this clonotype: Sequence at one end of the junction differs from germline and may be a read error. The chain is built from TRBV6-5 and TRBJ1-1, with a tentative D call TRBD1 (5 bases). The CDR3 runs 16 residues. From germline, CDR1 is MNHEY and CDR2 SVGAGI. CDR3 sequence: CASSWWVGVVGTEALF. The CDR3 bases are TGTGCCAGCAGTTGGTGGGTGGGGGTCGTCGGCACTGAAGCTTTGTTT.

About this clonotype itself: This is likely a read error, given that the CDR3 carries no conserved phenylalanine or tryptophan at its end. V usage is TRBV4-1 and J usage is TRBJ2-2; no clear D. V lost 3 bases, J lost 4 bases, and 15 bases lay in between. This CDR3 spans 16 amino acids. Germline V gene lookup returns CDR1 MGHRA and CDR2 YSYEKL. CDR3 sequence (DNA): TGCGCCAGCAGCCATCTAGGGATGGCGAGCACCGGGGAGCTGTTTTTA. Translating it yields CASSHLGMASTGELFL.

CDR3 DNA sequence: TGTACGAGCAGCCCGGACAGGGACGATAAGTACTTC. This encodes CTSSPDRDDKYF. The rearrangement joins TRBV14 to TRBJ2-5; TRBD1 matches 8 bases. CDR1 is SGHDN, CDR2 FVKESK, per germline. The CDR3 sequence is 12 residues long.